This T cell receptor (beta chain) is drawn from a study of blood T cell repertoires in COVID-19. Study overall: Samples representing acute and convalescent COVID-19 were sourced from the United States, Italy and Spain. T cells, B-cell-depleted T cells, or PBMCs provided the cDNA or gDNA that served as material.

In the original workflow: The authors estimated nucleated cell counts from reference gene primer amplification. Assay used: immunoSEQ multiplex PCR; TCRdb lists only in-frame clones, some missing. V and J calls and clone size follow that table, whereas D and trimming were derived from the DNA. The sample lists about 140,000 clones; around nine tenths were seen once. Germline CDR1 is SNHLY and CDR2 is FYNNEI. Trimming removed 2 bases from V and 0 bases from J; junction bases left unmatched: 5. The CDR3 is made up of 16 amino acids. The J gene is TRBJ2-5, the V gene TRBV2, with TRBD1 matching over 8 bases. The sample consisted of peripheral blood. The TCR comes from a man aged 50-59 years with active or convalescent COVID-19. CDR3 sequence reads: CASSEKNRGYQETQYF. CDR3 nucleotides: TGTGCCAGCAGTGAAAAAAACAGGGGGTACCAAGAGACCCAGTACTTC.